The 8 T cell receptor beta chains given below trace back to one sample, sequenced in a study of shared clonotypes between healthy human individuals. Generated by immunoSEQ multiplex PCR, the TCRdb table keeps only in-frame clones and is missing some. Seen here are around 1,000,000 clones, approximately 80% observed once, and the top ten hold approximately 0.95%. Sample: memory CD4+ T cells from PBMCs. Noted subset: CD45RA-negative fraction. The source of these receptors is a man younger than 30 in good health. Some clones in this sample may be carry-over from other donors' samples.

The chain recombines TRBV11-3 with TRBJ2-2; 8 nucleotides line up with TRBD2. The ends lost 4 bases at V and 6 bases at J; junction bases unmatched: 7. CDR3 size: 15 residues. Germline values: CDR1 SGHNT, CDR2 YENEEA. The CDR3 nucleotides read TGTGCCAGCAGCTCCGGGACTAGAGTTCCCGGGGAGCTGTTTTTT. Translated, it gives CASSSGTRVPGELFF. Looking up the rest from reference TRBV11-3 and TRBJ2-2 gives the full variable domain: EAGVVQSPRYKIIEKKQPVAFWCNPISGHNTLYWYLQNLGQGPELLIRYENEEAVDDSQLPKDRFSAERLKGVDSTLKIQPAELGDSAVYLCASSSGTRVPGELFFGEGSRLTVL.

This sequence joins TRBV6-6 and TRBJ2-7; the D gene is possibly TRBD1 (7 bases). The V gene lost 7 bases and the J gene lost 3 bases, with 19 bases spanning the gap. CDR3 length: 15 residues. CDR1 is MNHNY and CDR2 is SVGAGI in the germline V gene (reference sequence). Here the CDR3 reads CASTQGQGGRYEQYF. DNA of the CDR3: TGTGCCAGCACGCAGGGGCAGGGGGGACGCTACGAGCAGTACTTC.

DNA for the CDR3: TGTGCCAGCAGCTTGCGTCGGGTTCGGAGTGGCTACACCTTC. As protein: CASSLRRVRSGYTF. This rearrangement joins TRBV5-6 to TRBJ1-2; D gene ambiguous. The CDR3 has 14 amino acids. CDR1 and CDR2 (germline): SGHDT, YYEEEE. V lost 1 base, J lost 7 bases, and 14 bases lay in between.

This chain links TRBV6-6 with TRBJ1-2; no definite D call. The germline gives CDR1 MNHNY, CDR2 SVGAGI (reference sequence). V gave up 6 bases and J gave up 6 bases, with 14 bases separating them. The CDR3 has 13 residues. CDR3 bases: TGTGCCAGCAGCCGTATTGTCGGCGATGGCTACACCTTC. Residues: CASSRIVGDGYTF.

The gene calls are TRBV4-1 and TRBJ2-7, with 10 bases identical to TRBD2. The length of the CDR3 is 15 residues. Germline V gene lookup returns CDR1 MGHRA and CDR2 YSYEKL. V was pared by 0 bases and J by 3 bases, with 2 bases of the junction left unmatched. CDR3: CASSQERTSGYEQYF. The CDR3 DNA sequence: TGCGCCAGCAGCCAAGAAAGGACTAGCGGCTACGAGCAGTACTTC.

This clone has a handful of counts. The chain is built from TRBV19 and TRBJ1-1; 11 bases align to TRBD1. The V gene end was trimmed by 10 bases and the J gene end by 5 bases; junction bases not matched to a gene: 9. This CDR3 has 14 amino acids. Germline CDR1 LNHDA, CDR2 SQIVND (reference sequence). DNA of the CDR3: TGTGCCACCTCAGGACAGGGGGCGGCAACTGAAGCTTTCTTT. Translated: CATSGQGAATEAFF.

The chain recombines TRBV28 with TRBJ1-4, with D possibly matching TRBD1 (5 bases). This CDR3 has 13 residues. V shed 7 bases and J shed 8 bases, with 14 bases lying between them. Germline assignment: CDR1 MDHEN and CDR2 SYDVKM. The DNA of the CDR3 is TGTGCCAGCACCCGGGGGTTAGGGGAAAAACTGTTTTTT. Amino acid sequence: CASTRGLGEKLFF.

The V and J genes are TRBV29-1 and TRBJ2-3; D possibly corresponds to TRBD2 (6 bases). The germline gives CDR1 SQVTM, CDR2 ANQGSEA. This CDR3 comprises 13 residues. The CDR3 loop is CSGGNVGTDTQYF. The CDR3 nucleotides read TGCAGTGGGGGGAATGTAGGGACAGATACGCAGTATTTT.